This T cell receptor (beta chain) derives from a study of T cell responses to AZD1222 COVID-19 vaccine. About the study: Second-dose schedules of about 4 or about 12 weeks were combined. Overall study findings and caveats: The donor group comprised mostly white British people and more females; the analysis possibly underestimated clonal diversity. Seropositive status at baseline applied to only five or six AZD1222 recipients.

In regard to this clone: Antigen unknown.

Here immunoSEQ multiplex PCR was the method, and the copy in TCRdb shows in-frame clones only, minus some. Altogether about 92,000 clones are present, approximately 85% being singletons, with the ten largest covering about 5.8%. Germline CDR1 and CDR2: LGHNA and YNFKEQ. The CDR3 length is 15 residues. The junction had 6 bases not matched to a gene; V was cut back by 4 bases and J by 3 bases. This chain connects TRBV4-2 to TRBJ2-1; TRBD2 matches at 7 bases. The material was peripheral blood, obtained on day 0 of AZD1222 vaccination. The clonotype was recovered from an adult in good health. CDR3 loop: CASSPREKFYNEQFF. The CDR3, as DNA: TGTGCCAGCAGCCCGCGGGAGAAGTTCTACAATGAGCAGTTCTTC.